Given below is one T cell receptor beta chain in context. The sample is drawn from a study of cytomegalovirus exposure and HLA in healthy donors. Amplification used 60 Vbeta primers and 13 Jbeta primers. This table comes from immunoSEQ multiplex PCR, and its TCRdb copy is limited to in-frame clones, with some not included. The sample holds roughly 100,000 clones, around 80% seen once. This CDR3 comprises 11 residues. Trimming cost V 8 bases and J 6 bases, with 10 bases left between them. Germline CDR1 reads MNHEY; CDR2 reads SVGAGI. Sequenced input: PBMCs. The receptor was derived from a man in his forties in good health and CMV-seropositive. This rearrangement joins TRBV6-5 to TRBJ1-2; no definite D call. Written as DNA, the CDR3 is TGTGCCAGCCGAGGATTTCATGGCTACACCTTC. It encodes CASRGFHGYTF.